The entry that follows covers one T cell receptor (beta chain) sequence. The data were obtained in a study of blood T cells in healthy people across ages. A second PCR of about 7 to 12 cycles used a sample-barcoded 5' primer and a J-beta primer mix. Every single cDNA molecule received a tag from a template-switch adaptor with 12 random nucleotides. TCRdb itself ran the 5' RACE reads through MiXCR, one entry per CDR3 protein. Here the sample spans approximately 670,000 distinct CDR3 sequences, 40% to 50% being singletons. Per sample, extraction of total RNA gave at least 6 micrograms in every case. Germline V gene sequence: CDR1 SGHVS, CDR2 FNYEAQ. This CDR3 comprises 16 residues. Trimming took 5 bases from V and 0 from J, leaving 14 bases between them.

The chain couples TRBV7-6 to TRBJ2-1; D gene unclear. The receptor comes from an older man in good health. The sequencing input was blood. The CDR3 region has the DNA TGTGCCAGCAGCGTCCGGCCTTCAGGCTCCTACAATGAGCAGTTCTTC. Residues: CASSVRPSGSYNEQFF.